The sequence of this TCR beta chain was determined in a study of cytomegalovirus exposure and HLA in healthy donors. Study information: The approximately 100 million unique TCR beta sequences, from 150 million to 200 million T cells, were found by an earlier analysis. HLA-typed donors were the source of around 85 million unique TCRs held in an early data release.

The study, taken as a whole, reports: Whilst most TCR sequences proved rare, a subset of public TCRs occurred across many donors.

CDR1 is SGHRS, CDR2 YFSETQ, per germline. The CDR3 spans 15 residues. Germline trimming cut 3 bases from V and 4 bases from J; bases unmatched to any gene: 6. Not recorded for this donor was the CMV serostatus. In regard to this clone: Its antigen remains unidentified.

The study ran its PCR with 60 Vbeta and 13 Jbeta primers. Some clones are missing from TCRdb's copy, which holds only in-frame ones; the method was immunoSEQ multiplex PCR. This table has approximately 120,000 clones, about 79% appearing once. This receptor was identified in a human donor in good health. The rearrangement links TRBV5-1 to TRBJ2-7; 11 bases match TRBD1. Sequencing was carried out using PBMCs. CDR3 bases: TGCGCCAGCAGCTGGGGGACAGGGGGAATATACGAGCAGTACTTC. Protein sequence: CASSWGTGGIYEQYF.